This T cell receptor beta chain stems from a study of blood T cell repertoires in COVID-19. About the research overall: Researchers got acute and convalescent COVID-19 samples from the United States, Italy and Spain. Sources were T cells, B-cell-depleted T cells, or PBMCs; the material itself was cDNA or gDNA.

Original processing methods: From reference gene primer amplification, estimates of nucleated cell counts were derived. The method was immunoSEQ multiplex PCR; TCRdb's version includes in-frame clones alone and lacks a portion of them. The V and J calls and clone size were taken over from that table, and D and trimming were inferred from the DNA. The table lists 90,000 to 130,000 clones, approximately 80% of them singletons. Sequencing used peripheral blood. The receptor was derived from a woman in her seventies with acute or convalescent COVID-19.

CDR3 bases: TGTGCCAGCAGCCACAGGATTTGGTGGCAGGGGGCTCACGAGCAGTACTTC. Residues: CASSHRIWWQGAHEQYF. V and J are TRBV4-2 and TRBJ2-7; TRBD1 matches at 8 bases. This CDR3 is built from 17 residues. Germline V gene lookup returns CDR1 LGHNA and CDR2 YNFKEQ. V was clipped by 3 bases and J by 5 bases; unmatched bases: 15.